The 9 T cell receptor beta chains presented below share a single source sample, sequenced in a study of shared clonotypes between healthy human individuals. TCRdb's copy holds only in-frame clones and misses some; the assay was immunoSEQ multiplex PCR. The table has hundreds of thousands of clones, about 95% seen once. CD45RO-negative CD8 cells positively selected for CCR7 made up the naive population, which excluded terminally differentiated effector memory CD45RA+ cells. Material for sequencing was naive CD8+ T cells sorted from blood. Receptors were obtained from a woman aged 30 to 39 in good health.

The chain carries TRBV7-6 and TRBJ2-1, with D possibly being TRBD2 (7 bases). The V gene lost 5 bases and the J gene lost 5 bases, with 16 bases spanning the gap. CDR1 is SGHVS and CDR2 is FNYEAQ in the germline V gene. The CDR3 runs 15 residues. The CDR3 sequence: CASSEQGLKNNEQFF. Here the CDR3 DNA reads TGTGCCAGCAGCGAACAGGGACTAAAAAACAATGAGCAGTTCTTC.

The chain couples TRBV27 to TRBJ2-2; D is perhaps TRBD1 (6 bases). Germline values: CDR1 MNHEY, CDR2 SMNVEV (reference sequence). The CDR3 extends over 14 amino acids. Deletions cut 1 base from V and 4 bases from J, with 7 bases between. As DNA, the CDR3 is TGTGCCAGCAGTTTATACAGGGCCACCGGGGAGCTGTTTTTT. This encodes CASSLYRATGELFF.

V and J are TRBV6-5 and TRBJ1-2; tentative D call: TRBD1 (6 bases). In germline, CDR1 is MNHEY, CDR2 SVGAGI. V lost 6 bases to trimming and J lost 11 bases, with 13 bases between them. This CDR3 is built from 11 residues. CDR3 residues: CASREGTTYTF. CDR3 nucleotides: TGTGCCAGCAGAGAGGGGACAACTTACACCTTC.

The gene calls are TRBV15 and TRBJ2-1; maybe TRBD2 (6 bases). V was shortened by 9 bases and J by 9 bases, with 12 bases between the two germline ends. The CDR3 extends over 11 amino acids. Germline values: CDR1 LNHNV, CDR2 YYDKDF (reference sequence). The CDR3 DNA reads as TGTGCCACGGGAGGCTACGCTGAGCAGTTCTTC. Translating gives CATGGYAEQFF.

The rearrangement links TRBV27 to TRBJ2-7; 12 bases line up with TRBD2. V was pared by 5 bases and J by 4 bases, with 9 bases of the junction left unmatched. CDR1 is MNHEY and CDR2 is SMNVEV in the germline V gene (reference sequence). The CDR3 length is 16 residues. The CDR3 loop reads CASSALAGGPGYEQYF. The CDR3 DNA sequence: TGTGCCAGCAGTGCCCTAGCGGGAGGGCCAGGGTACGAGCAGTACTTC.

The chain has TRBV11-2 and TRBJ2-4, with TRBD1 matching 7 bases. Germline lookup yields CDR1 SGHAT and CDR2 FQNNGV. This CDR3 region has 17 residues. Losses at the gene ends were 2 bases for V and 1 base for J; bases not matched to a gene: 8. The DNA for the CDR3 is TGTGCCAGCAGCTTAACAGGGGCTTCCCGGGCCAAAAACATTCAGTACTTC. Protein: CASSLTGASRAKNIQYF.

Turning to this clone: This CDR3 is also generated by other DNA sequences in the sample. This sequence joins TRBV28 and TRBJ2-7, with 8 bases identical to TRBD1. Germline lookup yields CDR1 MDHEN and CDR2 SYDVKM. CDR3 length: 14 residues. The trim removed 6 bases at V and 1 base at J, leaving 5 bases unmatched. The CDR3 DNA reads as TGTGCCAGCAGCAGGGACAGGACATCCTACGAGCAGTACTTC. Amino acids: CASSRDRTSYEQYF.

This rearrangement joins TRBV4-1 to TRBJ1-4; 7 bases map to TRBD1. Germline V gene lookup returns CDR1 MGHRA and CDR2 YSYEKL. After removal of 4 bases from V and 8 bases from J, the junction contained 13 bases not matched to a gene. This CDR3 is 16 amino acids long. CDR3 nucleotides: TGCGCCAGCAGCCTATTCCCCGGGACAGCGAAAGAAAAACTGTTTTTT. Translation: CASSLFPGTAKEKLFF.

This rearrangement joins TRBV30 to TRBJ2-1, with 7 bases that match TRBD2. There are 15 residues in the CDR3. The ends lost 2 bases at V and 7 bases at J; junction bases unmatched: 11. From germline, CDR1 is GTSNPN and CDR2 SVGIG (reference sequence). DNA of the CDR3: TGTGCCTGGAGTCTCGGGAGGATGGGTGGGAATGAGCAGTTCTTC. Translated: CAWSLGRMGGNEQFF.